Following are 10 T cell receptor beta chains from one sample sequenced in a study of vaccination and CD4 T cells after COVID-19. No cognate antigen is known for these TCRs. Described treatment: roughly 10-day PBMC culture with coronavirus spike peptide pools or control peptides (ViraFEST assay). Oncomine TCR Beta short-read sequencing was applied to DNA from cultured CD4+ T cells. TCRdb redid the calling of the PCR reads with MiXCR, one entry per CDR3 protein. The sample lists around 9,100 distinct CDR3 sequences, around two thirds seen once, with roughly two fifths in the top ten. What was sequenced was CD4+ T cells from blood, cultured in vitro. The receptors were sampled from a human donor who had recovered from COVID-19.

The genes are TRBV7-9 and TRBJ2-1; 11 bases agree with TRBD2. The length of the CDR3 is 18 residues. The germline gives CDR1 SEHNR, CDR2 FQNEAQ (reference sequence). The V and J ends lost 1 base and 3 bases, in that order; junction bases with no gene match: 8. CDR3 protein: CASSLGGLAGTGYNEQFF. The CDR3 DNA follows: TGTGCCAGCAGCTTAGGCGGACTAGCGGGCACGGGCTACAATGAGCAGTTCTTC.

This clonotype has just a few counts. The V gene is TRBV6-2 or TRBV6-3, the J gene TRBJ1-1, with 8 bases lining up with TRBD1. The CDR3 totals 14 residues. CDR1 is MNHEY and CDR2 is SVGEGT in the germline V gene. The junction had 2 bases not matched to a gene; V was cut back by 1 base and J by 4 bases. CDR3 nucleotides: TGTGCCAGCAGTTACTTAACAGGGGGCACTGAAGCTTTCTTT. Translating gives CASSYLTGGTEAFF.

This clonotype was seen a single time. The genes are TRBV10-1 and TRBJ2-1; tentatively, D is TRBD1 or TRBD2 (5 bases each). V was shortened by 0 bases and J by 10 bases, with 10 bases between the two germline ends. The CDR3 length is 13 residues. Per the germline V gene, CDR1 is WNHNN and CDR2 is SYGVQD (reference sequence). In DNA, the CDR3 is TGCGCCAGCAGTGAGTCGGGGGTGGAGGAGCAGTTCTTC. This sequence encodes CASSESGVEEQFF.

CDR3 in amino acids: CSARRGLEVVEEAFF. CDR3 DNA sequence: TGCAGTGCTAGACGGGGGTTGGAGGTAGTCGAAGAAGCTTTCTTT. This chain joins TRBV20-1 and TRBJ1-1, with a tentative D call TRBD1 (5 bases). The CDR3 runs to 15 residues. Germline CDR1 is DFQATT and CDR2 is SNEGSKA (reference sequence). V was shortened by 2 bases and J by 8 bases, with 21 bases between the two germline ends.

In this sample, this clonotype turned up a few times. This chain connects TRBV7-9 to TRBJ1-5; D perhaps matches TRBD1 (6 bases). This CDR3 is built from 16 residues. V lost 9 bases, J lost 1 base, and 19 bases lay in between. The germline CDR1 and CDR2 sequences are SEHNR and FQNEAQ (reference sequence). The CDR3 reads CARRGGPSESNQPQHF. The CDR3 DNA is TGTGCCAGAAGGGGGGGCCCCTCGGAGAGCAATCAGCCCCAGCATTTT.

This clonotype was seen a few times. The rearrangement uses TRBV20-1 and TRBJ2-2, with D unclear. The CDR3 covers 15 residues. V was cut by 0 bases and J by 4 bases, with 12 bases left in between. Germline CDR1 is DFQATT and CDR2 is SNEGSKA (reference sequence). The CDR3 coding sequence is TGCAGTGCTAGAGATGTGGCACGGAGCACCGGGGAGCTGTTTTTT. Translating gives CSARDVARSTGELFF.

V gene TRBV7-2 combines with J gene TRBJ2-3; D is uncertain. Germline V gives CDR1 SGHTA, CDR2 FQGNSA. This CDR3 is 13 amino acids long. V was cut by 5 bases and J by 2 bases, with 8 bases left in between. CDR3 loop: CASSPEITDTQYF. The CDR3 coding sequence is TGTGCCAGCAGCCCCGAGATCACAGATACGCAGTATTTT.

V is TRBV12-3 or TRBV12-4 and J is TRBJ2-3; 9 bases line up with TRBD2. CDR3 length: 14 amino acids. Unmatched junction bases numbered 6, after V lost 3 bases and J lost 8 bases. For the CDR3, the DNA is TGTGCCAGCAGTTTTGGCGGGGGGGCCGGTACGCAGTATTTT. Protein: CASSFGGGAGTQYF.

This clonotype has a single count. J is TRBJ2-7 and V is TRBV11-2, with 7 positions matching TRBD2. The CDR3 runs to 14 residues. V was pared by 1 base and J by 5 bases, with 5 bases of the junction left unmatched. Germline V gene lookup returns CDR1 SGHAT and CDR2 FQNNGV. CDR3 amino acids: CASSLAGGTHEQYF. CDR3 bases: TGTGCCAGCAGCTTAGCCGGGGGGACCCACGAGCAGTACTTC.

In its sample, this clonotype was seen a few times. The V gene is TRBV27, the J gene TRBJ1-5, with D possibly matching TRBD1 (6 bases). The V end lost 7 bases, the J end lost 5 bases, and 9 bases lay between the germline ends. The CDR3 extends over 12 amino acids. CDR1 is MNHEY and CDR2 is SMNVEV in the germline V gene (reference sequence). The CDR3 loop is CASKQGHQPQHF. The CDR3 DNA is TGTGCCAGCAAACAGGGCCATCAGCCCCAGCATTTT.